This TCR beta chain was retrieved from a study of blood T cell repertoires in COVID-19. Study summary: The United States, Italy and Spain supplied acute and convalescent COVID-19 samples. T cells, B-cell-depleted T cells, or PBMCs provided the cDNA or gDNA that served as material.

Authors' analysis steps: Researchers report that nucleated cell counts were estimated from reference gene primer amplification. Data came from immunoSEQ multiplex PCR; TCRdb stores just in-frame clones and leaves some out. V and J calls and clone size follow that table, whereas D and trimming were derived from the DNA. In the table there are a few hundred thousand clones, 80% of which are singletons. Germline lookup yields CDR1 SNHLY and CDR2 FYNNEI. The CDR3 consists of 15 residues. V lost 1 base, J lost 6 bases, and 5 bases stayed unmatched. This receptor was identified in a human donor in a cohort sampled during active COVID-19. V is TRBV2 and J is TRBJ1-5, with 8 bases matching TRBD1. Input material: peripheral blood. The CDR3 bases are TGTGCCAGCAGTGAAGGCGCAGGGGGCAGTCAGCCCCAGCATTTT. It encodes CASSEGAGGSQPQHF.